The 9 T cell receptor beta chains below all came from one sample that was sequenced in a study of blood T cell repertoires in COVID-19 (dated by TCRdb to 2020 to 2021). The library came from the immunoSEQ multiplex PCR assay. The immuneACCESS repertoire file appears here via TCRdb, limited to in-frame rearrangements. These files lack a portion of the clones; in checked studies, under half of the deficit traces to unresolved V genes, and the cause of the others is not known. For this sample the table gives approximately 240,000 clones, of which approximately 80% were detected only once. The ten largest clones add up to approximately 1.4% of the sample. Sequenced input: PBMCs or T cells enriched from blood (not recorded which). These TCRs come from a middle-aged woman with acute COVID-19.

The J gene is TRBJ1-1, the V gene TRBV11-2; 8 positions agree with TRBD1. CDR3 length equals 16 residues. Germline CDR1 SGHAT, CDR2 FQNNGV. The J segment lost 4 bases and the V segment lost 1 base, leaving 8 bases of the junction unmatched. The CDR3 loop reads CASSLGQGAFGTEAFF. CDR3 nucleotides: TGTGCCAGCAGCTTAGGCCAGGGGGCTTTTGGCACTGAAGCTTTCTTT. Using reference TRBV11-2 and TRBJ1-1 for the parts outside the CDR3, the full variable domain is EAGVAQSPRYKIIEKRQSVAFWCNPISGHATLYWYQQILGQGPKLLIQFQNNGVVDDSQLPKDRFSAERLKGVDSTLKIQPAKLEDSAVYLCASSLGQGAFGTEAFFGQGTRLTVV.

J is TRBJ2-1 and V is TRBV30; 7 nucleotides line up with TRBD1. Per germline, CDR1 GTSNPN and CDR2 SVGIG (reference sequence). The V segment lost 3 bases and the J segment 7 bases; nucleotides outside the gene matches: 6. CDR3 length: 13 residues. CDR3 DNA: TGTGCCTGGAGGACAGGGCTGGGAAATGAGCAGTTCTTC. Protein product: CAWRTGLGNEQFF.

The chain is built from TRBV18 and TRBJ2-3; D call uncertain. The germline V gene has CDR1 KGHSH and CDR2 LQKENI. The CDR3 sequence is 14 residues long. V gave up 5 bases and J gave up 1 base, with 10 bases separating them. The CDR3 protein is CASSAAFRTDTQYF. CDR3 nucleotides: TGTGCCAGCTCAGCGGCCTTCCGCACAGATACGCAGTATTTT. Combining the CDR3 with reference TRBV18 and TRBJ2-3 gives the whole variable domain NAGVMQNPRHLVRRRGQEARLRCSPMKGHSHVYWYRQLPEEGLKFMVYLQKENIIDESGMPKERFSAEFPKEGPSILRIQQVVRGDSAAYFCASSAAFRTDTQYFGPGTRLTVL.

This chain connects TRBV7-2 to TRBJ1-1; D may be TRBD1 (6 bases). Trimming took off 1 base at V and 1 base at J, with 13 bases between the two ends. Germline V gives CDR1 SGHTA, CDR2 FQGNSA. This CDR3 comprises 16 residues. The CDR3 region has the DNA TGTGCCAGCAGCTTAGTAGCAGGGGTTTCGAACACTGAAGCTTTCTTT. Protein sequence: CASSLVAGVSNTEAFF. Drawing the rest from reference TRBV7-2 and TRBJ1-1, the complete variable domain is GAGVSQSPSNKVTEKGKDVELRCDPISGHTALYWYRQSLGQGLEFLIYFQGNSAPDKSGLPSDRFSAERTGGSVSTLTIQRTQQEDSAVYLCASSLVAGVSNTEAFFGQGTRLTVV.

Here the CDR3 reads CASSIPGHSGSPLHF. The CDR3 nucleotides read TGTGCCAGTAGTATACCGGGACATTCCGGTTCACCCCTCCACTTT. The chain recombines TRBV19 with TRBJ1-6, with D possibly TRBD1 on 6 matching bases. V shed 2 bases and J shed 9 bases, with 14 bases lying between them. The CDR3 covers 15 residues. Germline lookup yields CDR1 LNHDA and CDR2 SQIVND (reference sequence).

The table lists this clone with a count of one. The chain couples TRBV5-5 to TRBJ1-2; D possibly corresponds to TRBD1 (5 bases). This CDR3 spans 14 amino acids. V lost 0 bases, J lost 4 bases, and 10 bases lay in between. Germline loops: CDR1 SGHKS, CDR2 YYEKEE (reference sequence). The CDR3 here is CASSLGTSLYGYTF. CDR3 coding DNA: TGTGCCAGCAGCTTGGGGACATCCCTCTATGGCTACACCTTC.

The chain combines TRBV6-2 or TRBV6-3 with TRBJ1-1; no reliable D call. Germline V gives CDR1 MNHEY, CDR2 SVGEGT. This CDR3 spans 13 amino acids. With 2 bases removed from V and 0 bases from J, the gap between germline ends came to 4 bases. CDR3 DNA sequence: TGTGCCAGCAGTTACACAGTGAACACTGAAGCTTTCTTT. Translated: CASSYTVNTEAFF.

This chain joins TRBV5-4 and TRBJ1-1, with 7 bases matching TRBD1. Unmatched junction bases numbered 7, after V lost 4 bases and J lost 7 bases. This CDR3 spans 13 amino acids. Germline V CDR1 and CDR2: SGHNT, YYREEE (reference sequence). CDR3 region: CASSPDRANEAFF. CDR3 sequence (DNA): TGTGCCAGCAGCCCCGACAGGGCGAATGAAGCTTTCTTT.

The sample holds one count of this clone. Written as DNA, the CDR3 is TGCAGCGTTAGTTCCGGGTACAATGAGCAGTTCTTC. Translating gives CSVSSGYNEQFF. This chain links TRBV29-1 with TRBJ2-1; D is unclear. Germline V CDR1 and CDR2: SQVTM, ANQGSEA. Trimming left V 5 bases short and J 4 bases short, with 9 bases between. This CDR3 comprises 12 residues.